This T cell receptor beta chain stems from a study of shared clonotypes between healthy human individuals. A few counts support this clone. Measured with immunoSEQ multiplex PCR; TCRdb has only the in-frame clones, and not every one. The table has 2 million to 2.5 million clones, more than 90% seen once; the top ten hold over 0.1%. The CDR3 runs to 14 residues. J was trimmed by 2 bases and V by 5 bases; bases with no gene match: 6. Germline values: CDR1 MNHNY, CDR2 SVGAGI (reference sequence). Sequencing input: naive CD4+ T cells sorted from blood. Subset denoted: CD45RA+ positively selected. The chain recombines TRBV6-6 with TRBJ2-7; 7 bases map to TRBD1. The sequence derives from a man aged 18 to 29 in good health. The CDR3 sequence is CASSPPGTAYEQYF. The CDR3 DNA sequence: TGTGCCAGCAGTCCTCCCGGGACAGCCTACGAGCAGTACTTC.